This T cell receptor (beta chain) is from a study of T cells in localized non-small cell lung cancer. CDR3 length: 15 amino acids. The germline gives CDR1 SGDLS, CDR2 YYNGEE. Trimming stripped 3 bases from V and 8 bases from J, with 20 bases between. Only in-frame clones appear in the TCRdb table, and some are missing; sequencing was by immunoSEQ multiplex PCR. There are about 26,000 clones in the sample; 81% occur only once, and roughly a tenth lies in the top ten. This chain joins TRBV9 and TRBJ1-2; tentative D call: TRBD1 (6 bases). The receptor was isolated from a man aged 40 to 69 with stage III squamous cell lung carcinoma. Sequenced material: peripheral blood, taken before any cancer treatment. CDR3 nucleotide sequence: TGTGCCAGCAGCGGGCCGACAGGTTGGCGCGGCGGCTACACCTTC. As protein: CASSGPTGWRGGYTF.